This T cell receptor beta chain comes out of a study of shared clonotypes between healthy human individuals. Study-wide context: Plates per donor: three CD4 naive, three CD4 memory, two CD8 naive, one CD8 memory.

In the CD4+ fraction, cells were divided into CD45RA+ naive and CD45RA-negative memory subsets. General study results and limits: Shared clonotypes across all four donors exceeded non-shared ones in generation probability.

The table came from immunoSEQ multiplex PCR; TCRdb's copy has only in-frame clones and leaves some out. The table lists fewer than 2.5 million clones, 93% of them singletons. In regard to this clone: Its antigen is unknown.

Deletions cut 5 bases from V and 2 bases from J, with 18 bases between. Germline loops: CDR1 MGHRA, CDR2 YSYEKL. This CDR3 region has 16 residues. Sequences were obtained from naive CD4+ T cells from PBMCs. Subset noted: CD45RA+ positively selected. This clonotype originated in a man between 18 and 35 years old in good health. Some clones in this sample may be carry-over from other donors' samples. The rearrangement uses TRBV4-1 and TRBJ2-5; possibly TRBD2 for D (7 bases). Here the CDR3 DNA reads TGCGCCAGCAGCTCAGGAGGGCGGGGGCGACAAGAGACCCAGTACTTC. Translation: CASSSGGRGRQETQYF.